The rows below give T cell receptor beta chains drawn from one sample of a study of blood T cell repertoires in COVID-19. Using immunoSEQ multiplex PCR, the repertoire was profiled, and TCRdb retains in-frame clones only, with some absent. The sample lists 150,000 to 190,000 clones, roughly 85% occurring once. The sequenced sample consisted of peripheral blood. The origin of the receptors is a woman in her fifties or sixties with COVID-19, enrolled during active disease. Both conserved end residues are part of each CDR3. A D gene is named only where the DNA matches it firmly. Clone size, where shown, is once, few, many, or a class for clones that have expanded.

>TRBV19|-|TRBJ1-5|-
CASSIWGDQPQHF
TGTGCCAGTAGTATATGGGGGGATCAGCCCCAGCATTTT
>TRBV9|-|TRBJ2-7|-
CASSGDLYEQYF
TGTGCCAGCAGCGGAGACTTATACGAGCAGTACTTC
>TRBV6-5|-|TRBJ1-2|-
CASTLDFGYTF
TGTGCCAGCACCCTAGACTTTGGCTACACCTTC
>TRBV19|-|TRBJ1-5|once
CASHTRQSNQPQHF
TGTGCCAGCCATACCCGACAGAGCAATCAGCCCCAGCATTTT
>TRBV24-1|TRBD1|TRBJ1-5|-
CATSDPGQGLGNQPQHF
TGTGCCACCAGTGATCCGGGACAGGGCTTGGGCAATCAGCCCCAGCATTTT
>TRBV7-7|-|TRBJ2-5|-
CASSLVSGVRETQYF
TGTGCTAGCAGCTTAGTTTCGGGAGTGCGAGAGACCCAGTACTTC
>TRBV9|TRBD1|TRBJ2-2|-
CASSVRDRVTIGELFF
TGTGCCAGCAGCGTAAGGGACAGGGTCACTATCGGGGAGCTGTTTTTT
>TRBV7-6|TRBD2|TRBJ2-3|-
CASSLGTSGPTDTQYF
TGTGCCAGCAGCTTAGGGACTAGCGGACCCACAGATACGCAGTATTTT
>TRBV5-1|-|TRBJ1-3|-
CASSSTSSGNTIYF
TGCGCCAGCAGCTCAACAAGCTCTGGAAACACCATATATTTT
>TRBV19|TRBD2|TRBJ2-5|-
CAIGRWETQYF
TGTGCCATCGGGAGGTGGGAGACCCAGTACTTC
>TRBV9|TRBD1|TRBJ2-2|-
CASSARDRTNTGELFF
TGTGCCAGCAGCGCCCGGGACAGAACGAACACCGGGGAGCTGTTTTTT
>TRBV10-3|-|TRBJ1-1|-
CAISVGGNTEAFF
TGTGCCATCAGTGTTGGAGGGAACACTGAAGCTTTCTTT
>TRBV24-1|-|TRBJ2-5|once
CATSDLQRETQYF
TGTGCCACCAGTGATTTGCAGAGGGAGACCCAGTACTTC
>TRBV6-1|-|TRBJ1-1|-
CASSDRGLSGTEAFF
TGTGCCAGCAGTGATCGGGGACTATCGGGGACTGAAGCTTTCTTT
>TRBV25-1|TRBD1|TRBJ2-2|once
CASRRGPGELFF
TGTGCCAGCAGGAGGGGGCCAGGGGAGCTGTTTTTT
>TRBV10-1|TRBD2|TRBJ2-7|few
CALTSGSYEQYF
TGCGCCCTAACTAGCGGCTCCTACGAGCAGTACTTC
>TRBV5-1|TRBD2|TRBJ2-1|-
CASSSSLAGGNNEQFF
TGCGCCAGCAGCTCCTCCTTAGCGGGAGGTAACAATGAGCAGTTCTTC
>TRBV3-1/TRBV3-2|-|TRBJ2-1|many
CASSQEMGGANYNEQFF
TGTGCCAGCAGCCAAGAGATGGGCGGGGCGAACTACAATGAGCAGTTCTTC
>TRBV6-2/TRBV6-3|TRBD1|TRBJ1-1|-
CASRYAGQPDWEAFF
TGTGCCAGCAGGTACGCGGGACAGCCTGATTGGGAAGCTTTCTTT